This is a list of T cell receptor beta chains from one sample in a study of T cells in Graves' hyperthyroidism and ophthalmopathy. A single record per CDR3 protein comes from TCRdb applying MiXCR to the multiplex PCR reads. This sample yields 250,000 to 350,000 distinct CDR3 sequences, of which about 20% are seen a single time; over 55% belongs to the top ten. Material for sequencing was blood. Source of these receptors: a man younger than 45 with Graves' ophthalmopathy. The CDR3 runs from the conserved cysteine through the conserved F or W. A D gene is named only where the DNA matches it firmly. Rows give clone size only sometimes, using once, few, many, or a class for an expanded clone.

D gene: TRBD2
V gene: TRBV9
J gene: TRBJ2-2
clone size: -
CDR3 protein: CASSVGLADTGELFF
CDR3 DNA: TGTGCCAGCAGCGTAGGGCTAGCGGACACCGGGGAGCTGTTTTTT

D gene: TRBD2
V gene: TRBV19
J gene: TRBJ2-3
clone size: -
CDR3 protein: CASTTSGRRGTDTQYF
CDR3 DNA: TGTGCCAGTACGACTAGCGGGAGGAGGGGCACAGATACGCAGTATTTT

D gene: -
V gene: TRBV28
J gene: TRBJ2-2
clone size: many
CDR3 protein: CASTVVSTGELFF
CDR3 DNA: TGTGCCAGCACAGTTGTGTCAACCGGGGAGCTGTTTTTT

D gene: TRBD2
V gene: TRBV6-5
J gene: TRBJ2-3
clone size: -
CDR3 protein: CASSYRLAVSTDTQYF
CDR3 DNA: TGTGCCAGCAGTTACCGGCTAGCGGTTAGCACAGATACGCAGTATTTT

D gene: -
V gene: TRBV9
J gene: TRBJ2-1
clone size: -
CDR3 protein: CASSVWRGEQFF
CDR3 DNA: TGTGCCAGCAGCGTGTGGAGGGGTGAGCAGTTCTTC

D gene: -
V gene: TRBV7-2
J gene: TRBJ2-1
clone size: many
CDR3 protein: CASSSGGPEQFF
CDR3 DNA: TGTGCCAGCAGCTCCGGGGGGCCTGAGCAGTTCTTC

D gene: -
V gene: TRBV20-1
J gene: TRBJ1-1
clone size: -
CDR3 protein: CSARGQGYLAEAFF
CDR3 DNA: TGCAGTGCAAGAGGGCAGGGCTATTTGGCTGAAGCTTTCTTT

D gene: -
V gene: TRBV5-1
J gene: TRBJ1-3
clone size: -
CDR3 protein: CASSLEAASTGNTIYF
CDR3 DNA: TGCGCCAGCAGCTTGGAGGCAGCCTCAACTGGAAACACCATATATTTT

D gene: -
V gene: TRBV20-1
J gene: TRBJ2-7
clone size: few
CDR3 protein: CSARDREGDPYEQYF
CDR3 DNA: TGCAGTGCTAGAGATAGGGAAGGGGACCCCTACGAGCAGTACTTC

D gene: -
V gene: TRBV20-1
J gene: TRBJ2-1
clone size: -
CDR3 protein: CSATGLGLFNEQFF
CDR3 DNA: TGCAGTGCTACGGGCTTGGGCCTTTTCAATGAGCAGTTCTTC

D gene: -
V gene: TRBV5-6
J gene: TRBJ1-5
clone size: -
CDR3 protein: CASSQGMSNQPQHF
CDR3 DNA: TGTGCCAGCAGTCAGGGGATGAGCAATCAGCCCCAGCATTTT

D gene: TRBD2
V gene: TRBV2
J gene: TRBJ2-3
clone size: few
CDR3 protein: CASSEAYGRAGGTDTQYF
CDR3 DNA: TGTGCCAGCAGTGAAGCATACGGGAGGGCCGGTGGCACAGATACGCAGTATTTT

D gene: -
V gene: TRBV5-1
J gene: TRBJ1-1
clone size: -
CDR3 protein: CASSPGTAQGEAFF
CDR3 DNA: TGCGCCAGCAGCCCCGGGACTGCTCAAGGTGAAGCTTTCTTT

D gene: -
V gene: TRBV20-1
J gene: TRBJ1-1
clone size: -
CDR3 protein: CSVDYGDTEAFF
CDR3 DNA: TGCAGTGTGGACTATGGAGACACTGAAGCTTTCTTT

D gene: TRBD1
V gene: TRBV5-6
J gene: TRBJ1-5
clone size: -
CDR3 protein: CASPDRADQPQHF
CDR3 DNA: TGTGCCAGTCCGGACAGGGCGGACCAGCCCCAGCATTTT

D gene: TRBD1
V gene: TRBV7-8
J gene: TRBJ1-5
clone size: many
CDR3 protein: CASSLVGTGDNQPQHF
CDR3 DNA: TGTGCCAGCAGCTTAGTGGGGACAGGGGATAATCAGCCCCAGCATTTT

D gene: TRBD2
V gene: TRBV9
J gene: TRBJ2-1
clone size: -
CDR3 protein: CASSRYGAGINEQFF
CDR3 DNA: TGTGCCAGCAGCCGGTACGGAGCGGGAATAAATGAGCAGTTCTTC

D gene: TRBD1
V gene: TRBV7-9
J gene: TRBJ1-1
clone size: few
CDR3 protein: CASSSRTGRSEAFF
CDR3 DNA: TGTGCCAGCAGCTCTCGGACAGGACGGTCTGAAGCTTTCTTT

D gene: -
V gene: TRBV12-3/TRBV12-4
J gene: TRBJ1-1
clone size: many
CDR3 protein: CASSSGLMNTEAFF
CDR3 DNA: TGTGCCAGCAGTTCGGGCCTGATGAACACTGAAGCTTTCTTT

D gene: TRBD2
V gene: TRBV20-1
J gene: TRBJ2-1
clone size: -
CDR3 protein: CSARVLGAGSSGSSYNEQFF
CDR3 DNA: TGCAGTGCTAGGGTGTTAGGGGCAGGATCTAGCGGGAGCTCCTACAATGAGCAGTTCTTC

D gene: -
V gene: TRBV5-1
J gene: TRBJ2-7
clone size: many
CDR3 protein: CASSFGWFPYEQYF
CDR3 DNA: TGCGCCAGCAGCTTTGGATGGTTCCCCTACGAGCAGTACTTC

D gene: -
V gene: TRBV2
J gene: TRBJ1-5
clone size: few
CDR3 protein: CTSSKKQGQHSNQPQHF
CDR3 DNA: TGTACCAGCAGTAAAAAACAGGGTCAGCATAGCAATCAGCCCCAGCATTTT

D gene: -
V gene: TRBV5-4
J gene: TRBJ2-1
clone size: -
CDR3 protein: CASRPDYPRINEQFF
CDR3 DNA: TGTGCCAGCAGGCCCGACTACCCGAGGATCAATGAGCAGTTCTTC

D gene: -
V gene: TRBV3-1
J gene: TRBJ2-6
clone size: -
CDR3 protein: CASSPFGRDGSSGANVLTF
CDR3 DNA: TGTGCCAGCAGCCCGTTCGGACGGGACGGTAGCTCTGGGGCCAACGTCCTGACTTTC

D gene: -
V gene: TRBV15
J gene: TRBJ1-1
clone size: few
CDR3 protein: CATSRFRSAEAFF
CDR3 DNA: TGTGCCACCAGCAGGTTCAGGTCGGCTGAAGCTTTCTTT

D gene: -
V gene: TRBV28
J gene: TRBJ2-5
clone size: -
CDR3 protein: CATSGEGGGETQYF
CDR3 DNA: TGTGCCACCTCGGGAGAAGGGGGAGGAGAGACCCAGTACTTC